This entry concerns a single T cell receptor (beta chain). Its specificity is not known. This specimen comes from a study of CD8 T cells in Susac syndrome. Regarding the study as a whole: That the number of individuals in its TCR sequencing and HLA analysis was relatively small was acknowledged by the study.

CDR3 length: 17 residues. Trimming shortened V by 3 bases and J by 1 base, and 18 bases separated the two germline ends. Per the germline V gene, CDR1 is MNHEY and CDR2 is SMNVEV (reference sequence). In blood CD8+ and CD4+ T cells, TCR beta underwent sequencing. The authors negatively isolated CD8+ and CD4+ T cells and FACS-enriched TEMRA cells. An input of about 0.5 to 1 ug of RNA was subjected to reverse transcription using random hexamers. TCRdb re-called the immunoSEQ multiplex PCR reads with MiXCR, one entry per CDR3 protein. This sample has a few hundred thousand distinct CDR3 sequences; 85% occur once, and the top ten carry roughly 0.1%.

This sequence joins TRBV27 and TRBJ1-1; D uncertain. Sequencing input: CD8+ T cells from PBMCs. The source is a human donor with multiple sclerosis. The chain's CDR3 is CASSFLPPTPRNTEAFF. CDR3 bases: TGTGCCAGCAGTTTCCTACCACCGACGCCTAGGAACACTGAAGCTTTCTTT.